This record concerns one T cell receptor (beta chain) sequence. Per the germline V gene, CDR1 is SGHVS and CDR2 is FNYEAQ. This CDR3 contains 15 residues. MiXCR, run by TCRdb on the PCR reads, gives a single entry per CDR3 protein. The sample lists 9,500 to 13,000 distinct CDR3 sequences, roughly 60% occurring once. These data come from a study of tumor-infiltrating lymphocytes in oesophageal squamous cell carcinoma. The V call is TRBV7-6, the J call TRBJ2-1; 8 nucleotides match TRBD1. Near its end, the DNA agrees better with TRBJ1-2, so the J call may be wrong. What was sequenced was esophageal tumor tissue. The TCR comes from a male donor with esophageal squamous cell carcinoma. The CDR3 bases are TGTGCCAGCAGCTTACGATTGACAGGGGTGACTGGCTACACCTTC. Its translation is CASSLRLTGVTGYTF.